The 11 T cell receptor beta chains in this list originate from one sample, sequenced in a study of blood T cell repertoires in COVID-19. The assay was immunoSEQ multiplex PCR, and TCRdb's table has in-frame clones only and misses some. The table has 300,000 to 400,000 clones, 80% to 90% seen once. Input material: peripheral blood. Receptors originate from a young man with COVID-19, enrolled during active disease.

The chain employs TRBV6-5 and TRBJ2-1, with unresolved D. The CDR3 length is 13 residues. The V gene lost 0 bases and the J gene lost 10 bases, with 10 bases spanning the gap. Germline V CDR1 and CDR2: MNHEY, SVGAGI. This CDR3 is CASSYSPGQEQFF. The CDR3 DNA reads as TGTGCCAGCAGTTACTCTCCAGGCCAGGAGCAGTTCTTC.

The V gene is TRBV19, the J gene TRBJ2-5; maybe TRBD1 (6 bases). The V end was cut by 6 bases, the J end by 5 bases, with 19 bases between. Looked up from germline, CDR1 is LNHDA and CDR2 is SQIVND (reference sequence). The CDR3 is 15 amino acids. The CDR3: CASSQGGGGVETQYF. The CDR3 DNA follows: TGTGCCAGTAGCCAGGGTGGGGGCGGTGTGGAGACCCAGTACTTC.

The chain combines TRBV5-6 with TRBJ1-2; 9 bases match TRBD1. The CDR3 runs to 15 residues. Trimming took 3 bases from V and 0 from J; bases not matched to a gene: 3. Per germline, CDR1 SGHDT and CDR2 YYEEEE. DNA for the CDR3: TGTGCCAGCAGCTCCACAGGGGGCCCTAACTATGGCTACACCTTC. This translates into CASSSTGGPNYGYTF.

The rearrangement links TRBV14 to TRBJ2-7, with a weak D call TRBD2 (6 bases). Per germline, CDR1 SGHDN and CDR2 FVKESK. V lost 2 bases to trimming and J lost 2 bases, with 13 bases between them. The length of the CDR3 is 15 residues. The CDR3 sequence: CASSQNYGGPYEQYF. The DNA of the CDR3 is TGTGCCAGCAGCCAAAATTACGGGGGTCCCTACGAGCAGTACTTC.

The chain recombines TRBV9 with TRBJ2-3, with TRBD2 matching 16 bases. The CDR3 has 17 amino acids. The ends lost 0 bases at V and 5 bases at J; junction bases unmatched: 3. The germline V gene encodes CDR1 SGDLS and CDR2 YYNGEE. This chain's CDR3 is CASSVGGLAGGRDTQYF. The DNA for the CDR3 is TGTGCCAGCAGCGTAGGGGGACTAGCGGGAGGGCGAGATACGCAGTATTTT. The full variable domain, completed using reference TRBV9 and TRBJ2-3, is DSGVTQTPKHLITATGQRVTLRCSPRSGDLSVYWYQQSLDQGLQFLIQYYNGEERAKGNILERFSAQQFPDLHSELNLSSLELGDSALYFCASSVGGLAGGRDTQYFGPGTRLTVL.

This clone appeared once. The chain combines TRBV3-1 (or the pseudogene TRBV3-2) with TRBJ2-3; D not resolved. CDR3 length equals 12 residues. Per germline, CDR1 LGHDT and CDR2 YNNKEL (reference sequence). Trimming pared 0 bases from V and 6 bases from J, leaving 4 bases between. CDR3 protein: CASSQDMDTQYF. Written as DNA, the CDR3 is TGTGCCAGCAGCCAAGATATGGATACGCAGTATTTT.

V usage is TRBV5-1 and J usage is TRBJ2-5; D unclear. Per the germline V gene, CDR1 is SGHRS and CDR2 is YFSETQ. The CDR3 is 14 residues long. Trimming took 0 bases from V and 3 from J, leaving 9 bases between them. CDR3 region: CASSLAVVKETQYF. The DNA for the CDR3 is TGCGCCAGCAGCTTGGCCGTAGTAAAAGAGACCCAGTACTTC. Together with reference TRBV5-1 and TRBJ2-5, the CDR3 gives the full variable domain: KAGVTQTPRYLIKTRGQQVTLSCSPISGHRSVSWYQQTPGQGLQFLFEYFSETQRNKGNFPGRFSGRQFSNSRSEMNVSTLELGDSALYLCASSLAVVKETQYFGPGTRLLVL.

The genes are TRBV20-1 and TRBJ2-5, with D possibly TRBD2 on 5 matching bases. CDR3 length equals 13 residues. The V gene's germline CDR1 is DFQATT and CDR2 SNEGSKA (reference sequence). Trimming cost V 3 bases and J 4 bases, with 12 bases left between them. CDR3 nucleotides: TGCAGTGCTAGTGGGCCCAGCGGAGAGACCCAGTACTTC. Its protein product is CSASGPSGETQYF.

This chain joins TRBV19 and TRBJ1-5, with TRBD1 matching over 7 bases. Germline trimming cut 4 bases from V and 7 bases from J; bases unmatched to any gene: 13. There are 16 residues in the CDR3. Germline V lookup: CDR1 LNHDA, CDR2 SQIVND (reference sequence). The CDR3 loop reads CASSNRQGTSWQPQHF. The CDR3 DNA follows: TGTGCCAGTAGTAACCGACAGGGAACGTCGTGGCAGCCCCAGCATTTT.

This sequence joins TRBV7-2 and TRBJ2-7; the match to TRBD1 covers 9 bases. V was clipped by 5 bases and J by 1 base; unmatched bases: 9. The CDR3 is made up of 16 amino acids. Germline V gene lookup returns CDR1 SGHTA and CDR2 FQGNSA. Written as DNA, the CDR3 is TGTGCCAGCAGCATCTCCGGGACAGGGAGTTCCTACGAGCAGTACTTC. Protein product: CASSISGTGSSYEQYF.

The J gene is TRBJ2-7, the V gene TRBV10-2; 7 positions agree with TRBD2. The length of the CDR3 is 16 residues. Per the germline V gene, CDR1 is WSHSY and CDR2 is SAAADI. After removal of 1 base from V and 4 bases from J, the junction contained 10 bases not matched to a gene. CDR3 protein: CASSEWGGRGLYEQYF. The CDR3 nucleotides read TGCGCCAGCAGTGAGTGGGGCGGGAGAGGCCTATACGAGCAGTACTTC.